Listed below are T cell receptor beta chains from one sample, sequenced in a study of beta chain features in type 1 diabetes. The method was immunoSEQ multiplex PCR; TCRdb's version includes in-frame clones alone and lacks a portion of them. Among just over 450,000 clones listed, about 32% were seen once. The sequenced sample consisted of naive CD4+ T cells from blood. The receptors were gathered from a man aged 18 to 30 in good health. Each CDR3 is given with its conserved first and last residue. Each record gives: clone size, J gene, D gene, CDR3 length, V gene, CDR3 protein, CDR3 DNA. The D gene is left open where the match is weak. Size values are once, few and many counts, or a class for expanded clones, and some rows have none.

clone size: NA; J gene: TRBJ2-1; D gene: NA; CDR3 length: 14; V gene: TRBV2; CDR3 protein: CASSEAGIGNEQFF; CDR3 DNA: TGTGCCAGCAGTGAAGCAGGGATAGGCAATGAGCAGTTCTTC
clone size: NA; J gene: TRBJ1-2; D gene: TRBD1; CDR3 length: 16; V gene: TRBV4-3; CDR3 protein: CASSQEPGQGSSGYTF; CDR3 DNA: TGCGCCAGCAGCCAAGAACCGGGACAGGGGAGTAGCGGCTACACCTTC
clone size: few; J gene: TRBJ1-2; D gene: TRBD1; CDR3 length: 14; V gene: TRBV7-2; CDR3 protein: CASRSTGVGYGYTF; CDR3 DNA: TGTGCCAGCAGGTCTACAGGGGTCGGCTATGGCTACACCTTC
clone size: NA; J gene: TRBJ2-2; D gene: NA; CDR3 length: 15; V gene: TRBV30; CDR3 protein: CAWSSRPQNTGELFF; CDR3 DNA: TGTGCCTGGAGTTCCAGACCCCAGAACACCGGGGAGCTGTTTTTT
clone size: NA; J gene: TRBJ2-1; D gene: NA; CDR3 length: 13; V gene: TRBV2; CDR3 protein: CASSRPARNEQFF; CDR3 DNA: TGTGCCAGCAGTCGCCCAGCTAGAAATGAGCAGTTCTTC
clone size: few; J gene: TRBJ2-7; D gene: NA; CDR3 length: 16; V gene: TRBV4-2; CDR3 protein: CASSRESGQSSYEQYF; CDR3 DNA: TGTGCCAGCAGCCGAGAGAGCGGGCAAAGCTCCTACGAGCAGTACTTC
clone size: few; J gene: TRBJ2-1; D gene: NA; CDR3 length: 15; V gene: TRBV7-2; CDR3 protein: CASSLGASSYNEQFF; CDR3 DNA: TGTGCCAGCAGCTTAGGCGCGAGCTCCTACAATGAGCAGTTCTTC
clone size: NA; J gene: TRBJ2-1; D gene: NA; CDR3 length: 16; V gene: TRBV7-8; CDR3 protein: CASSPQGQLTYNEQFF; CDR3 DNA: TGTGCCAGCAGCCCCCAGGGGCAGCTTACCTACAATGAGCAGTTCTTC
clone size: NA; J gene: TRBJ1-5; D gene: TRBD1; CDR3 length: 13; V gene: TRBV30; CDR3 protein: CAWSGGTGQPQHF; CDR3 DNA: TGTGCCTGGAGTGGGGGGACAGGTCAGCCCCAGCATTTT
clone size: NA; J gene: TRBJ2-3; D gene: NA; CDR3 length: 16; V gene: TRBV18; CDR3 protein: CASSQLPGDSTDTQYF; CDR3 DNA: TGTGCCAGCTCACAGCTACCGGGGGACTCCACAGATACGCAGTATTTT
clone size: few; J gene: TRBJ2-3; D gene: NA; CDR3 length: 13; V gene: TRBV19; CDR3 protein: CASSHLSTDTQYF; CDR3 DNA: TGTGCCAGTAGCCACCTTAGCACAGATACGCAGTATTTT
clone size: NA; J gene: TRBJ2-1; D gene: TRBD2; CDR3 length: 16; V gene: TRBV5-1; CDR3 protein: CASSLEPAGPYNEQFF; CDR3 DNA: TGCGCCAGCAGCTTGGAGCCAGCGGGACCCTACAATGAGCAGTTCTTC
clone size: few; J gene: TRBJ2-5; D gene: NA; CDR3 length: 15; V gene: TRBV29-1; CDR3 protein: CSVHLAGTVFETQYF; CDR3 DNA: TGCAGCGTCCACTTAGCAGGGACCGTCTTTGAGACCCAGTACTTC
clone size: NA; J gene: TRBJ1-1; D gene: NA; CDR3 length: 15; V gene: TRBV11-2; CDR3 protein: CASSTGPEMNTEAFF; CDR3 DNA: TGTGCCAGCAGCACTGGACCGGAGATGAACACTGAAGCTTTCTTT
clone size: few; J gene: TRBJ1-1; D gene: NA; CDR3 length: 13; V gene: TRBV29-1; CDR3 protein: CSVMKQGNTEAFF; CDR3 DNA: TGCAGCGTTATGAAACAGGGGAACACTGAAGCTTTCTTT
clone size: NA; J gene: TRBJ1-2; D gene: NA; CDR3 length: 12; V gene: TRBV25-1; CDR3 protein: CASSESEYGYTF; CDR3 DNA: TGTGCCAGCAGTGAGTCAGAATATGGCTACACCTTC
clone size: NA; J gene: TRBJ2-7; D gene: TRBD2; CDR3 length: 16; V gene: TRBV4-2; CDR3 protein: CASSQDLSSGTYEQYF; CDR3 DNA: TGTGCCAGCAGCCAAGATCTAAGTAGCGGGACCTACGAGCAGTACTTC
clone size: NA; J gene: TRBJ1-1; D gene: NA; CDR3 length: 11; V gene: TRBV30; CDR3 protein: CAWRPIGGAFF; CDR3 DNA: TGTGCCTGGAGACCGATCGGCGGAGCTTTCTTT
clone size: NA; J gene: TRBJ2-1; D gene: NA; CDR3 length: 12; V gene: TRBV6-5; CDR3 protein: CASSSAYNEQFF; CDR3 DNA: TGTGCCAGCAGTTCAGCTTACAATGAGCAGTTCTTC
clone size: NA; J gene: TRBJ2-5; D gene: TRBD1; CDR3 length: 15; V gene: TRBV4-3; CDR3 protein: CASSRYRGSGETQYF; CDR3 DNA: TGCGCCAGCAGCCGTTACAGGGGCTCGGGGGAGACCCAGTACTTC
clone size: NA; J gene: TRBJ2-3; D gene: NA; CDR3 length: 14; V gene: TRBV29-1; CDR3 protein: CSVDGGRRTDTQYF; CDR3 DNA: TGCAGCGTTGATGGGGGTCGCCGCACAGATACGCAGTATTTT
clone size: few; J gene: TRBJ2-3; D gene: TRBD2; CDR3 length: 14; V gene: TRBV29-1; CDR3 protein: CSVVLAGGPDTQYF; CDR3 DNA: TGCAGCGTTGTATTAGCGGGAGGACCAGATACGCAGTATTTT
clone size: few; J gene: TRBJ2-1; D gene: TRBD1; CDR3 length: 13; V gene: TRBV5-6; CDR3 protein: CASSLTGGNEQFF; CDR3 DNA: TGTGCCAGCAGCTTGACAGGGGGCAATGAGCAGTTCTTC
clone size: NA; J gene: TRBJ2-1; D gene: NA; CDR3 length: 15; V gene: TRBV2; CDR3 protein: CASKLAPSSYNEQFF; CDR3 DNA: TGTGCCAGCAAGCTAGCTCCGAGCTCCTACAATGAGCAGTTCTTC
clone size: NA; J gene: TRBJ2-7; D gene: TRBD2; CDR3 length: 14; V gene: TRBV30; CDR3 protein: CALGTSRSSYEQYF; CDR3 DNA: TGTGCCTTGGGGACTAGCCGAAGCTCCTACGAGCAGTACTTC
clone size: NA; J gene: TRBJ2-7; D gene: NA; CDR3 length: 14; V gene: TRBV28; CDR3 protein: CASRMRGRSYEQYF; CDR3 DNA: TGTGCCAGCAGGATGAGGGGACGCTCCTACGAGCAGTACTTC
clone size: NA; J gene: TRBJ1-1; D gene: NA; CDR3 length: 14; V gene: TRBV5-6; CDR3 protein: CASSLPHTNTEAFF; CDR3 DNA: TGTGCCAGCAGCTTGCCCCACACGAACACTGAAGCTTTCTTT
clone size: NA; J gene: TRBJ2-6; D gene: NA; CDR3 length: 15; V gene: TRBV5-1; CDR3 protein: CASSTGDSGANVLTF; CDR3 DNA: TGCGCCAGCAGCACCGGGGACTCTGGGGCCAACGTCCTGACTTTC
clone size: NA; J gene: TRBJ2-1; D gene: TRBD2; CDR3 length: 18; V gene: TRBV7-2; CDR3 protein: CASTSPWGGRTSYNEQFF; CDR3 DNA: TGTGCCAGCACCTCCCCTTGGGGCGGGAGGACGTCCTACAATGAGCAGTTCTTC
clone size: few; J gene: TRBJ1-2; D gene: NA; CDR3 length: 15; V gene: TRBV25-1; CDR3 protein: CASSGGHSFNYGYTF; CDR3 DNA: TGTGCCAGCAGTGGAGGACACTCCTTTAACTATGGCTACACCTTC
clone size: NA; J gene: TRBJ2-2; D gene: NA; CDR3 length: 15; V gene: TRBV5-1; CDR3 protein: CASSLAGLNTGELFF; CDR3 DNA: TGCGCCAGCAGCTTGGCGGGGCTAAACACCGGGGAGCTGTTTTTT
clone size: NA; J gene: TRBJ1-2; D gene: NA; CDR3 length: 14; V gene: TRBV7-9; CDR3 protein: CASSFAREKDGYTF; CDR3 DNA: TGTGCCAGCAGCTTCGCCAGGGAAAAAGATGGCTACACCTTC
clone size: few; J gene: TRBJ2-5; D gene: NA; CDR3 length: 13; V gene: TRBV28; CDR3 protein: CASSFGSGQTQYF; CDR3 DNA: TGTGCCAGCAGTTTCGGCAGCGGACAGACCCAGTACTTC
clone size: once; J gene: TRBJ2-7; D gene: TRBD2; CDR3 length: 13; V gene: TRBV27; CDR3 protein: CASKRGSGHEQYF; CDR3 DNA: TGTGCCAGCAAACGCGGGAGTGGCCACGAGCAGTACTTC
clone size: NA; J gene: TRBJ2-3; D gene: TRBD1; CDR3 length: 15; V gene: TRBV11-3; CDR3 protein: CASSMGQGDTDTQYF; CDR3 DNA: TGTGCCAGCAGCATGGGACAGGGTGACACAGATACGCAGTATTTT